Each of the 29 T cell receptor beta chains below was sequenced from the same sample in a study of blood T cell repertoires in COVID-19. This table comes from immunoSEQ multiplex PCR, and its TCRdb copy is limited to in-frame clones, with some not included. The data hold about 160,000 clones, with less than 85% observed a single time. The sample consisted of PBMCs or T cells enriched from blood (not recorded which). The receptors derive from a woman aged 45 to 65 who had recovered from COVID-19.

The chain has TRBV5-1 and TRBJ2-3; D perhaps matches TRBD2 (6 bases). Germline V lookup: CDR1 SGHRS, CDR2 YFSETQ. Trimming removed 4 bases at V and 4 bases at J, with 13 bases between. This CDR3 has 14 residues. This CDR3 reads CASSIRGLADTQYF. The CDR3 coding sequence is TGCGCCAGCAGCATAAGGGGACTCGCAGATACGCAGTATTTT.

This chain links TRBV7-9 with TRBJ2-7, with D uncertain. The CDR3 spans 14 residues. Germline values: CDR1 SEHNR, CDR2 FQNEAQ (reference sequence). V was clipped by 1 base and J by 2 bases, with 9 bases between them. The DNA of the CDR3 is TGTGCCAGCAGCTTAGTTGGTGGCCCCTACGAGCAGTACGTC. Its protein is CASSLVGGPYEQYV.

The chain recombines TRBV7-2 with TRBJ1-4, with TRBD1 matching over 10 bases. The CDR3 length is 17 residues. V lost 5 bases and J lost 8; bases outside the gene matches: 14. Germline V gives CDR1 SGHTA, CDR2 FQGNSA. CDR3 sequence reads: CASSQSAGTGVGEKLFF. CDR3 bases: TGTGCCAGCAGCCAAAGCGCCGGGACAGGGGTCGGAGAAAAACTGTTTTTT.

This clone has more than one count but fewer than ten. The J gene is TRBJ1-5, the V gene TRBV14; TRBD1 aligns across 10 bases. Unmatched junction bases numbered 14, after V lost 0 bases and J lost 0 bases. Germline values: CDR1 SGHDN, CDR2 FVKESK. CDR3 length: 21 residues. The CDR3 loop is CASSQDRIGQGVDHSNQPQHF. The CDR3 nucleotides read TGTGCCAGCAGCCAAGACCGAATCGGACAGGGGGTAGATCATAGCAATCAGCCCCAGCATTTT.

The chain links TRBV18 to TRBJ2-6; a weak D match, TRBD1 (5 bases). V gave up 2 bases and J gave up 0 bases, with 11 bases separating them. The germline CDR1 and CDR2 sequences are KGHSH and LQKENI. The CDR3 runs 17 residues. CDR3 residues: CASSPGDSSSGANVLTF. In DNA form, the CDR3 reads TGTGCCAGCTCACCAGGAGACAGCAGCTCTGGGGCCAACGTCCTGACTTTC.

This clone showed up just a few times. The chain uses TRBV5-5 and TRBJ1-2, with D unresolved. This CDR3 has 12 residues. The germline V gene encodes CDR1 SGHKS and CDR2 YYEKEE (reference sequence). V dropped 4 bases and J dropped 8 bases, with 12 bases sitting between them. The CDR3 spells CASSLTVQGYTF. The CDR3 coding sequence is TGTGCCAGCAGCCTAACAGTGCAAGGCTACACCTTC. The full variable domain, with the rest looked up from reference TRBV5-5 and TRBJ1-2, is DAGVTQSPTHLIKTRGQQVTLRCSPISGHKSVSWYQQVLGQGPQFIFQYYEKEERGRGNFPDRFSARQFPNYSSELNVNALLLGDSALYLCASSLTVQGYTFGSGTRLTVV.

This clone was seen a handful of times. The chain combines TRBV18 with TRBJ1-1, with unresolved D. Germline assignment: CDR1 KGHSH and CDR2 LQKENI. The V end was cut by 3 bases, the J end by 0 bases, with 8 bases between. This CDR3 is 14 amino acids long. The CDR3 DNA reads TGTGCCAGCTCACCCGAGGAGATGAACACTGAAGCTTTCTTT. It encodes CASSPEEMNTEAFF.

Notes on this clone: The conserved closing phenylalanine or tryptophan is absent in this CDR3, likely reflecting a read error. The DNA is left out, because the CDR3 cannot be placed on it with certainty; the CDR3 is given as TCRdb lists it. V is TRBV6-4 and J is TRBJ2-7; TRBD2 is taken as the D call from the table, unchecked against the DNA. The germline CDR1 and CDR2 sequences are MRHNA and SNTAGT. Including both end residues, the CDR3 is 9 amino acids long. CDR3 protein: CARPRWVAL.

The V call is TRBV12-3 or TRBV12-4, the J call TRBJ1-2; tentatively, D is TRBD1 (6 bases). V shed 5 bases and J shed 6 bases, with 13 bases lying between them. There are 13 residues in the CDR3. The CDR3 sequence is CASSTQGRDGYTF. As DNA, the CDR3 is TGTGCCAGCAGTACCCAGGGGCGGGATGGCTACACCTTC.

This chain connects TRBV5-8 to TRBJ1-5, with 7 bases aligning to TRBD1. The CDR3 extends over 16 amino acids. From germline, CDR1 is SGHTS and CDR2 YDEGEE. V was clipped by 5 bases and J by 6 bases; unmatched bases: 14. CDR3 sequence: CASSSGAGQRGQPQHF. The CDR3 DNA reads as TGTGCCAGCAGTTCGGGGGCGGGACAGCGTGGTCAGCCCCAGCATTTT.

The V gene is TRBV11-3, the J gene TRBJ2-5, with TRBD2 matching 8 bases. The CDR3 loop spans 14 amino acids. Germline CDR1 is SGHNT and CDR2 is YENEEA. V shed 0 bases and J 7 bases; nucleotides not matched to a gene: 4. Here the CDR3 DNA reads TGTGCCAGCAGCTTAGAGACCCGGGGGGGGACCCAGTACTTC. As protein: CASSLETRGGTQYF.

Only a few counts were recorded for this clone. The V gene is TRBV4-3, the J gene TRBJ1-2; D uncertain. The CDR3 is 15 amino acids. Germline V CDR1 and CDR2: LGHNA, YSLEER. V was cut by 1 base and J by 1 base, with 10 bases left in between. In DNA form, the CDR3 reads TGCGCCAGCAGCCAAGTAGGCGCGGGTAACTATGGCTACACCTTC. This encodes CASSQVGAGNYGYTF.

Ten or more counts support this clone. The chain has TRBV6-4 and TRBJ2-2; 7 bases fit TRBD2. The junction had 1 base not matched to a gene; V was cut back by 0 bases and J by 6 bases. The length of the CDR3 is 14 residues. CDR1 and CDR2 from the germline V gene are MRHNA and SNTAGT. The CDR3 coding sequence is TGTGCCAGCAGTGACTCGACTAGCCCCGGGGAGCTGTTTTTT. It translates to CASSDSTSPGELFF.

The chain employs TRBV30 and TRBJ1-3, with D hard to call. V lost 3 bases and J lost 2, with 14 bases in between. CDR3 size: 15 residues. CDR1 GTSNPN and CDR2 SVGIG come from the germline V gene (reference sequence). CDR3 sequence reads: CAWSLGSGTGNTIYF. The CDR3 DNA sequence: TGTGCCTGGAGCCTTGGCTCCGGGACTGGAAACACCATATATTTT.

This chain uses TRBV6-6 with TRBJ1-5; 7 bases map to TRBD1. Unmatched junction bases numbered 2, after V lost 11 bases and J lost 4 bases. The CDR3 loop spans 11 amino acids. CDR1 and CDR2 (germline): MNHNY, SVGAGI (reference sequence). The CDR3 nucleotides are TGTGCCGCAGGGGGGAATCAGCCCCAGCATTTT. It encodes CAAGGNQPQHF.

The CDR3 region has the DNA TGTGCCAGGCTGGGGGGGACCGGGGAGCTGTTTTTT. It translates to CARLGGTGELFF. The V and J genes are TRBV12-3 or TRBV12-4 and TRBJ2-2, with 7 bases matching TRBD2. CDR3 size: 12 residues. V shed 9 bases, J shed 5 bases, and the junction held 3 bases outside the gene matches.

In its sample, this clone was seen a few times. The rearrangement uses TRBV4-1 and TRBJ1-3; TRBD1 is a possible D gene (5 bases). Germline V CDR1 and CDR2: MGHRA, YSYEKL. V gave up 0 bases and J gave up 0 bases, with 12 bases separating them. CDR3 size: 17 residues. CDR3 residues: CASSQEGHYDSGNTIYF. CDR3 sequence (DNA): TGCGCCAGCAGCCAAGAGGGGCACTACGACTCTGGAAACACCATATATTTT.

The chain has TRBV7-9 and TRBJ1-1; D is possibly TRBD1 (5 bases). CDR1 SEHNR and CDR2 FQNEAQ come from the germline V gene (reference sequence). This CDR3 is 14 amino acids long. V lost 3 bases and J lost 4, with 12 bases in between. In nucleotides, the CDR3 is TGTGCCAGCAGCTTCCAGGGAAGTAGCACTGAAGCTTTCTTT. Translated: CASSFQGSSTEAFF.

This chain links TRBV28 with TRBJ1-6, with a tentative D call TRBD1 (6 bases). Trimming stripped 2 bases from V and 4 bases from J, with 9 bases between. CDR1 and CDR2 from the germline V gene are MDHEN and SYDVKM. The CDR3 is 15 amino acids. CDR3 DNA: TGTGCCAGCAGTTTAAGTAGGGGGTATAATTCACCCCTCCACTTT. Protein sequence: CASSLSRGYNSPLHF.

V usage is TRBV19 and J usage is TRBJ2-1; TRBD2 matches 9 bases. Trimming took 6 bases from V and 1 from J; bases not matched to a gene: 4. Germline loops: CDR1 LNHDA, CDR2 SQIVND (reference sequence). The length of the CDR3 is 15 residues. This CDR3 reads CASSSSGASYNEQFF. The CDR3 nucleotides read TGTGCCAGTAGCTCTAGCGGGGCTTCCTACAATGAGCAGTTCTTC.

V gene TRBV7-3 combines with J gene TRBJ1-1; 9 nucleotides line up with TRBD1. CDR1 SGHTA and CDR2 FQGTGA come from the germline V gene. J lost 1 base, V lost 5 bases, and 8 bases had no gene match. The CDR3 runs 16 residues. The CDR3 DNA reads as TGTGCCAGCAGCCGGTCGGGGACAGGGAGGAACACTGAAGCTTTCTTT. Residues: CASSRSGTGRNTEAFF.

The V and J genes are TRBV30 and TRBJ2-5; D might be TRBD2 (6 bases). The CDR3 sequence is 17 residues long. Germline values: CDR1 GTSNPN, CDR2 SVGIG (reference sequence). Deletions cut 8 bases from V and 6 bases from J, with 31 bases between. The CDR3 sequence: CALVKKGVQGRGKTQYF. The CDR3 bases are TGTGCCCTGGTTAAAAAGGGAGTGCAGGGTCGGGGGAAGACCCAGTACTTC.

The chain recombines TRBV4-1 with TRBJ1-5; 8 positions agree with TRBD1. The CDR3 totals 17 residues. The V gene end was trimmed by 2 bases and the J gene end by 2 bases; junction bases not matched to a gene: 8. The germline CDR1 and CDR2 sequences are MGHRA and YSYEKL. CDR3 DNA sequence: TGCGCCAGCAGCCAAAGCTCGACGGGACAGGGCAATCAGCCCCAGCATTTT. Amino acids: CASSQSSTGQGNQPQHF.

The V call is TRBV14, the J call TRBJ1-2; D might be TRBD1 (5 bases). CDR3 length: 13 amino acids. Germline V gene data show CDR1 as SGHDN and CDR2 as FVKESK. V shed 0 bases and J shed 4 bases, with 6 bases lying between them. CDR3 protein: CASSQDRAYGYTF. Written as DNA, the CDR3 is TGTGCCAGCAGCCAAGACAGGGCCTATGGCTACACCTTC.

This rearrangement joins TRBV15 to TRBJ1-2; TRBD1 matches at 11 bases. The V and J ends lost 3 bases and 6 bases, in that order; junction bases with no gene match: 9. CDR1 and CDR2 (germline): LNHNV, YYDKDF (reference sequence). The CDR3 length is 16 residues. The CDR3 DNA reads TGTGCCACCAGCAGCTGGGGACAGGGGGGACTAAATGGCTACACCTTC. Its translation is CATSSWGQGGLNGYTF.

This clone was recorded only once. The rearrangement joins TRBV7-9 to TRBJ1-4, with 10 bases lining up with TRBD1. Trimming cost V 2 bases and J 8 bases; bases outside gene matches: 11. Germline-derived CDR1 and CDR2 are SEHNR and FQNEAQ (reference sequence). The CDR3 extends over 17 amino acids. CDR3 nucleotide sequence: TGTGCCAGCAGCTTAAATTTTGGGGACAGGGGCCGCGAAAAACTGTTTTTT. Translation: CASSLNFGDRGREKLFF.

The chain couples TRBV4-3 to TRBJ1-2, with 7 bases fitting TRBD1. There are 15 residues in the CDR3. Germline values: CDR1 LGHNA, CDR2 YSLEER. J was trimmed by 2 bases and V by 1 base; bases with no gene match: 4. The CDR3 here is CASSQAGTANYGYTF. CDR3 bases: TGCGCCAGCAGCCAAGCCGGGACAGCAAACTATGGCTACACCTTC.

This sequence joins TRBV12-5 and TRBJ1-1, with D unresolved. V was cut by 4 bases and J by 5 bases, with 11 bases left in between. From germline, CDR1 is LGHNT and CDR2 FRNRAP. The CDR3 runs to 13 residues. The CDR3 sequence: CASGSTGGTEAFF. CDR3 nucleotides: TGTGCTAGTGGTTCGACGGGAGGGACTGAAGCTTTCTTT.

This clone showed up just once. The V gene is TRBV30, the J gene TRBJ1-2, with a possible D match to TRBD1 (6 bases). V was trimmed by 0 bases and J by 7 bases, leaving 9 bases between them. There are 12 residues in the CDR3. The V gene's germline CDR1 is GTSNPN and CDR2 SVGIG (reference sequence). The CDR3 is CAWSVKGGGYTF. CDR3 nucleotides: TGTGCCTGGAGTGTCAAAGGGGGTGGCTACACCTTC.